These 18 T cell receptor beta chains were sequenced from one sample in a study of T cell responses to AZD1222 COVID-19 vaccine (dated by TCRdb to the early 2020s). The label giving this sample's time point can be read as: baseline before first vaccination. The library was obtained by the immunoSEQ multiplex PCR assay. The clones in this table, taken by TCRdb from immuneACCESS, are in-frame only. Not every clone is retained; where verified, under half of the shortfall comes from an unresolved V gene, and the cause of the rest is unknown. In this sample the table shows 180,000 or so clones, over 85% of which occur a single time. The top ten constitute about 3% of the sample. Sequencing used peripheral blood, obtained on day 0 of AZD1222 vaccination. The receptors derive from an adult in good health.

The gene calls are TRBV19 and TRBJ1-2; possible D gene TRBD1, 5 bases. V shed 9 bases and J shed 3 bases, with 17 bases lying between them. CDR1 is LNHDA and CDR2 is SQIVND in the germline V gene (reference sequence). This CDR3 has 14 amino acids. The DNA for the CDR3 is TGTGCCAGCACCGCGGGGGGGAATGACTATGGCTACACCTTC. It is translated as CASTAGGNDYGYTF.

The chain carries TRBV20-1 and TRBJ2-3, with D perhaps being TRBD1 or TRBD2 (6 bases each). CDR3 length: 15 residues. V was shortened by 3 bases and J by 7 bases, with 20 bases between the two germline ends. The germline V gene encodes CDR1 DFQATT and CDR2 SNEGSKA (reference sequence). CDR3 residues: CSASGFGGRRNTQYF. CDR3 nucleotide sequence: TGCAGTGCTAGTGGGTTTGGGGGGCGTCGGAATACGCAGTATTTT.

The CDR3 loop is CASSLAGTSGRAKDTQYF. The CDR3 nucleotides are TGCGCCAGCAGCTTGGCCGGTACTAGCGGGAGGGCCAAAGATACGCAGTATTTT. The V and J genes are TRBV5-1 and TRBJ2-3; 13 positions match TRBD2. V gave up 0 bases and J gave up 5 bases; unmatched junction bases: 9. Germline V gene data show CDR1 as SGHRS and CDR2 as YFSETQ. The CDR3 loop spans 18 amino acids.

This clone has just a few counts. In DNA form, the CDR3 reads TGCGCCAGCAGCCTAGGGGGAGGACTAGGTGTCTATGAGCAGTTCTTC. It yields the protein CASSLGGGLGVYEQFF. The rearrangement links TRBV4-1 to TRBJ2-1, with D possibly being TRBD2 (7 bases). CDR1 is MGHRA and CDR2 is YSYEKL in the germline V gene. V was cut by 4 bases and J by 8 bases, with 21 bases left in between. CDR3 length: 16 residues.

The chain employs TRBV9 and TRBJ2-1; TRBD2 matches 8 bases. The CDR3 loop spans 15 amino acids. Germline V gene data show CDR1 as SGDLS and CDR2 as YYNGEE. V shed 3 bases, J shed 5 bases, and the junction held 7 bases outside the gene matches. This chain's CDR3 is CASSASGSFNNEQFF. The CDR3 coding sequence is TGTGCCAGCAGCGCAAGCGGGAGCTTTAACAATGAGCAGTTCTTC.

The chain has TRBV19 and TRBJ1-2, with D possibly being TRBD1 (6 bases). The V end lost 3 bases, the J end lost 6 bases, and 11 bases lay between the germline ends. Germline V gene data show CDR1 as LNHDA and CDR2 as SQIVND (reference sequence). The CDR3 loop spans 13 amino acids. The CDR3 region is CASSITGGNGYTF. CDR3 DNA sequence: TGTGCCAGTAGTATCACCGGGGGCAATGGCTACACCTTC. The full variable domain, rest sourced from reference TRBV19 and TRBJ1-2, is DGGITQSPKYLFRKEGQNVTLSCEQNLNHDAMYWYRQDPGQGLRLIYYSQIVNDFQKGDIAEGYSVSREKKESFPLTVTSAQKNPTAFYLCASSITGGNGYTFGSGTRLTVV.

This clone was recorded a few times. This chain joins TRBV10-3 and TRBJ1-5; D might be TRBD1 (5 bases). Germline V gene lookup returns CDR1 ENHRY and CDR2 SYGVKD. CDR3 length equals 13 residues. The ends were cut back, 3 bases at V and 5 bases at J, with 8 bases in the middle. CDR3 DNA: TGTGCCATCAGTGATGGGGACTATCAGCCCCAGCATTTT. This sequence encodes CAISDGDYQPQHF.

The gene calls are TRBV21-1 and TRBJ1-2; the table's D call of TRBD1 was not tested on the DNA. TRBV21-1 is flagged as a pseudogene. The CDR3 totals 14 residues. The DNA of the CDR3 is TGTGCCAGCAGCAAAGCGGCAGGAAACTATGGCTACACCTTC. It translates to CASSKAAGNYGYTF.

This chain uses TRBV18 with TRBJ2-3, with D possibly TRBD2 on 6 matching bases. This CDR3 contains 17 residues. The germline CDR1 and CDR2 sequences are KGHSH and LQKENI. V was trimmed by 1 base and J by 0 bases, leaving 14 bases between them. The DNA for the CDR3 is TGTGCCAGCTCACCACGGGTTGGAGGGGCGAGCACAGATACGCAGTATTTT. It is translated as CASSPRVGGASTDTQYF.

This chain links TRBV6-1 with TRBJ2-7; TRBD1 matches 8 bases. Per germline, CDR1 MNHNS and CDR2 SASEGT. V shed 6 bases, J shed 4 bases, and the junction held 8 bases outside the gene matches. This CDR3 is 14 amino acids long. This CDR3 reads CASRGTGQAYEQYF. CDR3 in DNA: TGTGCCAGCAGGGGGACGGGACAGGCTTACGAGCAGTACTTC.

Regarding this clone: Distinct nucleotide sequences in the sample also encode this CDR3. The chain uses TRBV19 and TRBJ2-1; no reliable D call. V was pared by 6 bases and J by 0 bases, with 12 bases between. The length of the CDR3 is 15 residues. Germline CDR1 and CDR2: LNHDA and SQIVND (reference sequence). CDR3 sequence reads: CASRPDRSSYNEQFF. As DNA, the CDR3 is TGTGCCAGTAGACCGGACCGGAGCTCCTACAATGAGCAGTTCTTC.

The chain couples TRBV2 to TRBJ1-5; D is unresolved. Trimming took off 3 bases at V and 7 bases at J, with 10 bases between the two ends. The CDR3 consists of 13 residues. Germline V CDR1 and CDR2: SNHLY, FYNNEI. The CDR3 reads CASSDQERQPQHF. DNA for the CDR3: TGTGCCAGCAGTGACCAGGAAAGGCAGCCCCAGCATTTT.

The chain is built from TRBV12-5 and TRBJ1-2; 8 bases agree with TRBD1. Trimming took 1 base from V and 4 from J; bases not matched to a gene: 5. This CDR3 is built from 15 residues. Germline V gene lookup returns CDR1 LGHNT and CDR2 FRNRAP. CDR3 sequence (DNA): TGTGCTAGTGGTTTGGGGACAGGGAGGGGCTATGGCTACACCTTC. Encoded protein: CASGLGTGRGYGYTF.

This clone has at least ten counts. The chain uses TRBV27 and TRBJ2-2, with 13 positions matching TRBD2. V was pared by 6 bases and J by 5 bases, with 3 bases of the junction left unmatched. CDR1 is MNHEY and CDR2 is SMNVEV in the germline V gene (reference sequence). The CDR3 consists of 15 residues. CDR3 residues: CASRLGLAGTGELFF. In DNA, the CDR3 is TGTGCCAGCAGACTGGGACTAGCGGGAACCGGGGAGCTGTTTTTT.

The chain employs TRBV3-1 (or the pseudogene TRBV3-2) and TRBJ1-2, with D perhaps TRBD1 (5 bases). CDR3 length: 11 residues. Germline V CDR1 and CDR2: LGHDT, YNNKEL (reference sequence). V was trimmed by 10 bases and J by 7 bases, leaving 13 bases between them. The CDR3 bases are TGTGCCACTTCGACAGTCATTGGCTACACCTTC. Translating gives CATSTVIGYTF.

About this clone: Other DNA sequences of this sample code for an identical CDR3. The V call is TRBV2, the J call TRBJ2-7; D assignment may be TRBD1 or TRBD2 (5 bases each). The CDR3 consists of 12 residues. Germline V CDR1 and CDR2: SNHLY, FYNNEI. The ends were cut back, 11 bases at V and 5 bases at J, with 16 bases in the middle. The CDR3 region has the DNA TGTGCCCTCGGGGAAGGGGTCCACGAGCAGTACTTC. It translates to CALGEGVHEQYF. Complete variable domain (other parts from reference TRBV2 and TRBJ2-7): EPEVTQTPSHQVTQMGQEVILRCVPISNHLYFYWYRQILGQKVEFLVSFYNNEISEKSEIFDDQFSVERPDGSNFTLKIRSTKLEDSAMYFCALGEGVHEQYFGPGTRLTVT.

The chain links TRBV1 to TRBJ2-3; no check of the table's D call, TRBD2, against the DNA was made. TRBV1 has pseudogene status. The CDR3 spans 13 residues. CDR3 DNA: TGCACCAGCAGCCAAGGCGGCACAGATACGCAGTATTTT. This encodes CTSSQGGTDTQYF.

The chain is built from TRBV7-6 and TRBJ2-7, with TRBD2 as a possible D gene (5 bases). CDR1 is SGHVS, CDR2 FNYEAQ, per germline. V shed 5 bases and J shed 1 base, with 18 bases lying between them. This CDR3 is built from 16 residues. This chain's CDR3 is CASSPRRGSQSYEQYF. CDR3 coding DNA: TGTGCCAGCAGCCCTCGCCGGGGAAGCCAGTCCTACGAGCAGTACTTC.